Presented here are 18 T cell receptor beta chains from one specimen sequenced in a study of T cell repertoires in cytomegalovirus infection. Their target antigens are unknown. TCRdb re-derived calls from the reads in MiXCR, one entry per CDR3 protein. The repertoire holds under 150,000 distinct CDR3 sequences, with under 30% as singletons. The sample consisted of PBMCs, sequenced either directly or after in vitro stimulation (not recorded which). These receptors were obtained from a human donor in good health (CMV status not recorded). Some clones in this sample may be carry-over from other donors' samples.

The rearrangement joins TRBV12-3 or TRBV12-4 to TRBJ2-7, with TRBD2 matching over 11 bases. The CDR3 has 16 amino acids. The J segment lost 0 bases and the V segment lost 3 bases, leaving 4 bases of the junction unmatched. The CDR3 is CASSFSTSGASYEQYV. The CDR3 region has the DNA TGTGCCAGCAGTTTTTCGACTAGCGGGGCCTCCTACGAGCAGTACGTC.

V and J are TRBV7-9 and TRBJ2-3; TRBD1 is a possible D gene (7 bases). The CDR3 sequence is 15 residues long. Germline V lookup: CDR1 SEHNR, CDR2 FQNEAQ (reference sequence). V lost 4 bases and J 2 bases, leaving 13 bases between the germline ends. CDR3 bases: TGTGCCAGCAGCTCCCAGGGGGGACACACAGATACGCAGTATTTT. Residues: CASSSQGGHTDTQYF.

The gene calls are TRBV3-1 and TRBJ2-3; D might be TRBD2 (6 bases). The CDR3 runs to 15 residues. The V gene's germline CDR1 is LGHDT and CDR2 YNNKEL (reference sequence). V shed 0 bases and J shed 2 bases, with 9 bases lying between them. The CDR3 sequence is CASSQDGGTTDTQYF. Written as DNA, the CDR3 is TGTGCCAGCAGCCAAGATGGAGGGACCACAGATACGCAGTATTTT.

This clonotype has at least ten counts. The V and J genes are TRBV6-1 and TRBJ1-5; 7 bases align to TRBD1. V shed 6 bases, J shed 4 bases, and the junction held 9 bases outside the gene matches. From germline, CDR1 is MNHNS and CDR2 SASEGT. CDR3 length: 15 amino acids. In nucleotides, the CDR3 is TGTGCCAGCAGCGCCGACAGGGCAGCGAATCAGCCCCAGCATTTT. Translation: CASSADRAANQPQHF.

This clonotype occurred a few times. This chain links TRBV11-2 with TRBJ1-2, with D uncertain. Trimming left V 4 bases short and J 1 base short, with 13 bases between. Germline V gene sequence: CDR1 SGHAT, CDR2 FQNNGV. The CDR3 is made up of 15 amino acids. CDR3: CASSSKSGLNYGYTF. The CDR3 DNA reads TGTGCCAGCAGCTCGAAGAGCGGCCTTAACTATGGCTACACCTTC.

The chain uses TRBV10-3 and TRBJ2-1; D ambiguous. Germline V lookup: CDR1 ENHRY, CDR2 SYGVKD. V lost 6 bases, J lost 3 bases, and 18 bases lay in between. CDR3 length equals 16 residues. CDR3 loop: CAIRRVTETNYNEQFF. For the CDR3, the DNA is TGTGCCATCAGGAGAGTAACGGAGACAAACTACAATGAGCAGTTCTTC.

Many counts were recorded for this clonotype. The chain is built from TRBV7-2 and TRBJ1-2; 7 positions match TRBD1. The V gene end was trimmed by 4 bases and the J gene end by 5 bases; junction bases not matched to a gene: 10. Per germline, CDR1 SGHTA and CDR2 FQGNSA. This CDR3 contains 15 residues. The CDR3 region is CASSSRTGGAYGYTF. In DNA form, the CDR3 reads TGTGCCAGCAGCTCGAGGACAGGAGGGGCGTATGGCTACACCTTC.

This clonotype has a handful of counts. The chain combines TRBV5-6 with TRBJ2-1; either TRBD1 or TRBD2 may supply D (5 bases each). V shed 0 bases and J shed 6 bases, with 31 bases lying between them. Looked up from germline, CDR1 is SGHDT and CDR2 is YYEEEE. The CDR3 contains 21 residues. This chain's CDR3 is CASSLVSVLTGLRAVTNEQFF. The CDR3 DNA reads as TGTGCCAGCAGCTTGGTATCCGTACTAACAGGACTTAGGGCCGTGACCAATGAGCAGTTCTTC.

Regarding this clonotype: The junction departs from germline at one end; a sequencing error may be responsible. This chain uses TRBV20-1 with TRBJ2-5; perhaps TRBD1 as D (5 bases). The CDR3 is 14 residues long. In germline, CDR1 is DFQATT, CDR2 SNEGSKA (reference sequence). CDR3 residues: CSAREVGRVETQNF. In nucleotides, the CDR3 is TGCAGTGCTAGAGAAGTAGGCAGGGTAGAGACCCAGAACTTC.

The chain joins TRBV24-1 to TRBJ1-1, with TRBD1 as a possible D gene (6 bases). Trimming stripped 6 bases from V and 1 base from J, with 8 bases between. This CDR3 spans 13 amino acids. CDR1 and CDR2 from the germline V gene are KGHDR and SFDVKD. The CDR3: CATSRGQNTEAFF. CDR3 in DNA: TGTGCCACCAGTCGGGGACAGAACACTGAAGCTTTCTTT.

This clonotype was counted ten times or more. The V gene is TRBV7-2, the J gene TRBJ2-6; no clear D. CDR1 SGHTA and CDR2 FQGNSA come from the germline V gene. The V end lost 6 bases, the J end lost 2 bases, and 5 bases lay between the germline ends. This CDR3 has 13 amino acids. CDR3 bases: TGTGCCAGCAGGTACACTGGGGCCAACGTCCTGACTTTC. Protein sequence: CASRYTGANVLTF.

The chain employs TRBV29-1 and TRBJ2-1, with 10 bases that match TRBD1. The germline V gene has CDR1 SQVTM and CDR2 ANQGSEA. After removal of 3 bases from V and 9 bases from J, the junction contained 8 bases not matched to a gene. The CDR3 covers 14 residues. The CDR3 spells CSVEADRGLSEQFF. The CDR3, as DNA: TGCAGCGTTGAGGCTGACAGGGGGCTGAGTGAGCAGTTCTTC.

This clonotype appeared a few times. The CDR3 nucleotides are TGTGCCAGCAGTCCGGAAGGGGATTACGAGCAGTACTTC. Protein: CASSPEGDYEQYF. This chain joins TRBV12-3 or TRBV12-4 and TRBJ2-7; tentative D call: TRBD1 (5 bases). V dropped 5 bases and J dropped 4 bases, with 12 bases sitting between them. This CDR3 comprises 13 residues.

The gene calls are TRBV29-1 and TRBJ2-3; D may correspond to TRBD1 or TRBD2 (6 bases each). Trimming shortened V by 0 bases and J by 6 bases, and 16 bases separated the two germline ends. This CDR3 comprises 15 residues. Germline V CDR1 and CDR2: SQVTM, ANQGSEA. The CDR3 DNA sequence: TGCAGCGTTGAAGACGAAGGGGGGAACGCGGATACGCAGTATTTT. Its translation: CSVEDEGGNADTQYF.

V is TRBV18 and J is TRBJ2-7, with TRBD1 as a possible D gene (5 bases). The CDR3 runs 14 residues. The V and J ends lost 1 base and 2 bases respectively, with 9 bases between them. Looked up from germline, CDR1 is KGHSH and CDR2 is LQKENI. CDR3 amino acids: CASSPQGSPYEQYF. Written as DNA, the CDR3 is TGTGCCAGCTCACCACAGGGGTCGCCCTACGAGCAGTACTTC.

The chain links TRBV5-1 to TRBJ2-2, with D tentatively TRBD2 (5 bases). Trimming left V 4 bases short and J 3 bases short, with 7 bases between. The CDR3 is made up of 13 amino acids. Germline V CDR1 and CDR2: SGHRS, YFSETQ. CDR3 amino acids: CASSPADTGELFF. Here the CDR3 DNA reads TGCGCCAGCAGCCCAGCGGACACCGGGGAGCTGTTTTTT.

This clonotype was picked up many times. The chain combines TRBV5-5 with TRBJ1-5; D not certain. CDR1 and CDR2 (germline): SGHKS, YYEKEE (reference sequence). The CDR3 is 15 amino acids. The germline V and J ends were trimmed by 4 bases and 6 bases, with 17 bases remaining between them. CDR3 coding DNA: TGTGCCAGCAGCCCCCAGGCGGGGAGAAGTCAGCCCCAGCATTTT. It is translated as CASSPQAGRSQPQHF.

This clonotype was seen many times. The CDR3, as DNA: TGTGCCAGCAGCTCCCTAGGCAGAGGGGAAAACATTCAGTACTTC. Amino acid sequence: CASSSLGRGENIQYF. This chain joins TRBV7-2 and TRBJ2-4; the D call may be TRBD1 or TRBD2 (5 bases each). Trimming pared 4 bases from V and 5 bases from J, leaving 15 bases between. CDR1 is SGHTA and CDR2 is FQGNSA in the germline V gene. The CDR3 runs 15 residues. Based on the CDR3 plus reference TRBV7-2 and TRBJ2-4, the full variable domain is GAGVSQSPSNKVTEKGKDVELRCDPISGHTALYWYRQSLGQGLEFLIYFQGNSAPDKSGLPSDRFSAERTGGSVSTLTIQRTQQEDSAVYLCASSSLGRGENIQYFGAGTRLSVL.